The TCR beta chain described here comes from a study of human T cells and chemical hapten exposure. The wider study: Investigators sensitized roughly 2 cm by roughly 2 cm of upper inner arm skin with 2% DPC.

As to time point: patch test 1, 2 weeks after DPC sensitization. Described treatment: therapeutic diphenylcyclopropenone sensitization with weekly scalp DPC. The sample holds many counts of this clonotype. Per the original methods: Per sample, the median was about 88,000 TCRs, with values from about 24,000 to 680,000. TCRdb called the RACE reads again in MiXCR, with one record for every CDR3 protein. Clone size and V and J calls follow TCRdb, not the original study. The table has approximately 400,000 distinct CDR3 sequences, around 5% seen once; the top ten hold 2% to 2.5%. V lost 6 bases and J 7 bases, leaving 16 bases between the germline ends. The CDR3 loop spans 14 amino acids. Germline CDR1 is MNHNS and CDR2 is SASEGT.

The J gene is TRBJ1-5, the V gene TRBV6-1; D gene unclear. This TCR was recovered from a woman aged 50 to 60 with alopecia areata. Some clones in this sample may be carry-over from other donors' samples. The specimen was whole blood, collected in connection with sensitization to the hapten diphenylcyclopropenone (DPC). The CDR3 bases are TGTGCCAGCAGCTGGGCCCTGGAGGGACAGCCCCAGCATTTT. It translates to CASSWALEGQPQHF.